Below are 26 T cell receptor beta chains sequenced from a single sample in a study of T cell responses to AZD1222 COVID-19 vaccine (dated by TCRdb to the early 2020s). The time point label of this sample denotes: baseline before first vaccination. The method was the immunoSEQ multiplex PCR assay. Here the immuneACCESS table is served through TCRdb, limited to in-frame sequences with V and J called. Missing clones are a known gap in these copies; in checked studies unresolved V genes cover under half, and the rest lacks a known reason. The sample table lists about 180,000 clones, about 89% of them with a count of one. The leading ten clones occupy 1.5% to 2% of the sample. Sequencing used peripheral blood, obtained on day 0 of AZD1222 vaccination. The receptor source for this set is an adult in good health.

The CDR3 sequence is CASSRDFGTGELFF. The CDR3 DNA is TGTGCCAGCAGCCGGGACTTCGGCACCGGGGAGCTGTTTTTT. The gene calls are TRBV14 and TRBJ2-2; TRBD2 is a possible D gene (6 bases). V dropped 4 bases and J dropped 4 bases, with 10 bases sitting between them. The CDR3 extends over 14 amino acids. The germline V gene encodes CDR1 SGHDN and CDR2 FVKESK.

V usage is TRBV6-4 and J usage is TRBJ2-1; tentative D call: TRBD2 (5 bases). Germline CDR1 is MRHNA and CDR2 is SNTAGT. This CDR3 is 15 amino acids long. The V and J ends lost 6 bases and 6 bases respectively, with 18 bases between them. CDR3: CASRPTGSGRNEQFF. The CDR3 coding sequence is TGTGCCAGCAGACCTACGGGATCCGGTCGCAATGAGCAGTTCTTC.

The rearrangement uses TRBV5-1 and TRBJ1-6; no clear D. CDR3 length: 17 residues. Trimming took off 0 bases at V and 7 bases at J, with 17 bases between the two ends. Germline CDR1 reads SGHRS; CDR2 reads YFSETQ. The DNA for the CDR3 is TGCGCCAGCAGCTTGGGAGTGGGCCGAGCCGACAATTCACCCCTCCACTTT. Amino acids: CASSLGVGRADNSPLHF. Using reference TRBV5-1 and TRBJ1-6 for the parts outside the CDR3, the full variable domain is KAGVTQTPRYLIKTRGQQVTLSCSPISGHRSVSWYQQTPGQGLQFLFEYFSETQRNKGNFPGRFSGRQFSNSRSEMNVSTLELGDSALYLCASSLGVGRADNSPLHFGNGTRLTVT.

The chain is built from TRBV28 and TRBJ1-5; D not resolved. The CDR3 loop spans 15 amino acids. The V end was cut by 5 bases, the J end by 5 bases, with 16 bases between. CDR1 is MDHEN, CDR2 SYDVKM, per germline. The CDR3 nucleotides are TGTGCCAGCAGTCCCGGGATTCACCAATATCAGCCCCAGCATTTT. This codes for CASSPGIHQYQPQHF.

The chain is built from TRBV7-9 and TRBJ2-7; D is unresolved. V shed 3 bases and J shed 0 bases, with 12 bases lying between them. Germline V gene sequence: CDR1 SEHNR, CDR2 FQNEAQ (reference sequence). The CDR3 contains 15 residues. CDR3 region: CASSFGLPPSYEQYF. DNA for the CDR3: TGTGCCAGCAGCTTTGGTCTACCCCCCTCCTACGAGCAGTACTTC.

The chain joins TRBV29-1 to TRBJ2-7; 11 bases line up with TRBD2. In germline, CDR1 is SQVTM, CDR2 ANQGSEA. This CDR3 contains 15 residues. This CDR3 reads CGAPASGGRCYEQYV. The CDR3 nucleotides are TGCGGGGCGCCGGCTAGCGGGGGGCGGTGCTACGAGCAGTACGTC.

This rearrangement joins TRBV19 to TRBJ2-2; 16 bases map to TRBD2. The J segment lost 6 bases and the V segment lost 6 bases, leaving 7 bases of the junction unmatched. The CDR3 sequence is 17 residues long. Germline assignment: CDR1 LNHDA and CDR2 SQIVND (reference sequence). The CDR3 nucleotides are TGTGCCAGTAGACCGGGACTAGCGGGAGGGCCCCCCGGGGAGCTGTTTTTT. Protein: CASRPGLAGGPPGELFF.

The chain recombines TRBV15 with TRBJ1-5; possible D gene TRBD1, 5 bases. Germline lookup yields CDR1 LNHNV and CDR2 YYDKDF (reference sequence). This CDR3 spans 14 amino acids. Trimming took 4 bases from V and 5 from J, leaving 12 bases between them. CDR3 protein: CATSTTDVYQPQHF. The CDR3 DNA follows: TGTGCCACCAGCACGACAGACGTTTATCAGCCCCAGCATTTT.

Worth noting for this clone: Other DNA sequences in the sample encode the same CDR3. V and J are TRBV7-2 and TRBJ2-1; the match to TRBD2 covers 14 bases. Germline loops: CDR1 SGHTA, CDR2 FQGNSA. V lost 6 bases and J lost 4; bases outside the gene matches: 8. This CDR3 has 17 amino acids. This CDR3 is CASSLLGLAGEYNEQFF. The CDR3 coding sequence is TGTGCCAGCAGTTTACTGGGACTAGCGGGAGAGTACAATGAGCAGTTCTTC.

This chain links TRBV19 with TRBJ1-1; D remains ambiguous. The CDR3 runs 13 residues. Per the germline V gene, CDR1 is LNHDA and CDR2 is SQIVND (reference sequence). Trimming cost V 4 bases and J 3 bases, with 9 bases left between them. CDR3 region: CASSNKRDTEAFF. The CDR3 region has the DNA TGTGCCAGTAGTAACAAGAGGGACACTGAAGCTTTCTTT.

The gene calls are TRBV18 and TRBJ1-1, with 8 bases that match TRBD1. Germline V gene sequence: CDR1 KGHSH, CDR2 LQKENI. The CDR3 loop spans 15 amino acids. The V and J ends lost 6 bases and 4 bases, in that order; junction bases with no gene match: 10. CDR3 sequence: CASSGPTGVVTEAFF. CDR3 DNA sequence: TGTGCCAGCTCGGGACCGACAGGGGTAGTCACTGAAGCTTTCTTT.

CDR3 protein: CASSVTPPYEQYF. The CDR3 DNA sequence: TGTGCCAGCAGCGTGACCCCTCCCTACGAGCAGTACTTC. V usage is TRBV11-2 and J usage is TRBJ2-7; D is undetermined. The CDR3 contains 13 residues. V was cut by 5 bases and J by 2 bases, with 10 bases left in between. The germline gives CDR1 SGHAT, CDR2 FQNNGV.

The chain recombines TRBV18 with TRBJ1-1; D possibly corresponds to TRBD1 (6 bases). This CDR3 has 13 residues. Germline CDR1 KGHSH, CDR2 LQKENI. V was shortened by 2 bases and J by 5 bases, with 9 bases between the two germline ends. The CDR3 DNA reads TGTGCCAGCTCACCAAACAGGGAAACTGAAGCTTTCTTT. Translating gives CASSPNRETEAFF.

The chain has TRBV5-4 and TRBJ2-2; 10 nucleotides agree with TRBD2. With V trimmed by 5 bases and J by 4 bases, 5 bases remained unmatched. The CDR3 is made up of 15 amino acids. Germline values: CDR1 SGHNT, CDR2 YYREEE (reference sequence). In DNA form, the CDR3 reads TGTGCCAGCAGACTAGCGGGGAGAGGCACCGGGGAGCTGTTTTTT. Translated: CASRLAGRGTGELFF.

This clone was recorded a few times. The rearrangement joins TRBV10-3 to TRBJ1-6, with D possibly being TRBD1 (6 bases). Per the germline V gene, CDR1 is ENHRY and CDR2 is SYGVKD. The CDR3 extends over 14 amino acids. The V gene lost 7 bases and the J gene lost 6 bases, with 13 bases spanning the gap. In DNA, the CDR3 is TGTGCCATCACCCGAGGGGGGGCTAATTCACCCCTCCACTTT. Translation: CAITRGGANSPLHF.

The chain links TRBV6-5 to TRBJ1-2; TRBD1 matches 10 bases. Germline trimming cut 6 bases from V and 7 bases from J; bases unmatched to any gene: 8. The V gene's germline CDR1 is MNHEY and CDR2 SVGAGI. This CDR3 comprises 14 residues. CDR3 sequence: CASRAGQGTGGYTF. DNA of the CDR3: TGTGCCAGCAGAGCGGGACAGGGGACTGGTGGCTACACCTTC.

For the CDR3, the DNA is TGTGCCAGCAGACGACAGTACGCACCCCTCCACTTT. Translated: CASRRQYAPLHF. The chain recombines TRBV6-6 with TRBJ1-6; D may be TRBD1 (5 bases). The CDR3 is made up of 12 amino acids. In germline, CDR1 is MNHNY, CDR2 SVGAGI (reference sequence). V dropped 6 bases and J dropped 11 bases, with 11 bases sitting between them.

V gene TRBV3-1 (or the pseudogene TRBV3-2) combines with J gene TRBJ1-3; D not certain. The germline V gene has CDR1 LGHDT and CDR2 YNNKEL (reference sequence). With 1 base removed from V and 0 bases from J, the gap between germline ends came to 10 bases. The CDR3 has 16 residues. DNA of the CDR3: TGTGCCAGCAGCCAAGGTCGGAGGAGCTCTGGAAACACCATATATTTT. Translating it yields CASSQGRRSSGNTIYF.

This chain links TRBV6-2 or TRBV6-3 with TRBJ2-1; 9 positions agree with TRBD2. The V and J ends lost 4 bases and 0 bases, in that order; junction bases with no gene match: 13. Germline values: CDR1 MNHEY, CDR2 SVGEGT. CDR3 length: 19 amino acids. The CDR3 region has the DNA TGTGCCAGCAGTTTCCGACTAGCGGTCGGACTAAGCTCCTACAATGAGCAGTTCTTC. Translated, it gives CASSFRLAVGLSSYNEQFF.

A single count supports this clone. The chain recombines TRBV18 with TRBJ2-5; possible D gene TRBD1, 6 bases. Germline V lookup: CDR1 KGHSH, CDR2 LQKENI. V dropped 5 bases and J dropped 3 bases, with 13 bases sitting between them. The CDR3 loop spans 14 amino acids. The CDR3 DNA reads TGTGCCAGCTCATTACAGGGCCTAGAAGAGACCCAGTACTTC. Translating gives CASSLQGLEETQYF. Full variable domain (remainder filled in from reference TRBV18 and TRBJ2-5): NAGVMQNPRHLVRRRGQEARLRCSPMKGHSHVYWYRQLPEEGLKFMVYLQKENIIDESGMPKERFSAEFPKEGPSILRIQQVVRGDSAAYFCASSLQGLEETQYFGPGTRLLVL.

The rearrangement links TRBV12-3 or TRBV12-4 to TRBJ1-1, with unresolved D. V was pared by 6 bases and J by 2 bases, with 10 bases between. This CDR3 has 13 residues. Here the CDR3 reads CASRLGRNTEAFF. For the CDR3, the DNA is TGTGCCAGCAGACTCGGCCGAAACACTGAAGCTTTCTTT.

This clone was counted only a few times. The chain recombines TRBV2 with TRBJ2-2, with D hard to call. This CDR3 has 12 residues. The V end lost 3 bases, the J end lost 3 bases, and 2 bases lay between the germline ends. The germline V gene encodes CDR1 SNHLY and CDR2 FYNNEI. The CDR3 DNA sequence: TGTGCCAGCAGTGAGTACACCGGGGAGCTGTTTTTT. Translated, it gives CASSEYTGELFF.

A single count supports this clone. The rearrangement uses TRBV6-2 or TRBV6-3 and TRBJ2-5, with TRBD2 identical over 10 bases. Germline assignment: CDR1 MNHEY and CDR2 SVGEGT. This CDR3 spans 17 amino acids. The junction had 13 bases not matched to a gene; V was cut back by 2 bases and J by 7 bases. The CDR3 here is CASSYPSGLAGVGTQYF. CDR3 coding DNA: TGTGCCAGCAGTTACCCATCCGGTCTAGCGGGGGTCGGGACCCAGTACTTC.

Written as DNA, the CDR3 is TGTGCCAGTAAGCAGGGGAATGAGCAGTTCTTC. It translates to CASKQGNEQFF. This sequence joins TRBV12-3 or TRBV12-4 and TRBJ2-1, with D possibly being TRBD1 (6 bases). The CDR3 runs to 11 residues. V was shortened by 9 bases and J by 7 bases, with 10 bases between the two germline ends.

The genes are TRBV14 and TRBJ1-6; maybe TRBD1 (6 bases). With 1 base removed from V and 9 bases from J, the gap between germline ends came to 13 bases. Germline V gene sequence: CDR1 SGHDN, CDR2 FVKESK. The CDR3 totals 15 residues. The CDR3 region is CASSQAQGRRSPLHF. The CDR3 nucleotides read TGTGCCAGCAGCCAAGCTCAGGGGCGCCGTTCACCCCTCCACTTT.

The V gene is TRBV19, the J gene TRBJ2-1; weak D call: TRBD2 (5 bases). In germline, CDR1 is LNHDA, CDR2 SQIVND (reference sequence). This CDR3 spans 15 amino acids. Between the trimmed V and J ends, which lost 0 bases and 9 bases, there was a span of 15 bases. The CDR3 nucleotides are TGTGCCAGTAGTATAGAGGGTAGCGCGAGTAGTGAGCAGTTCTTC. Translated: CASSIEGSASSEQFF.